Reported below is one T cell receptor (beta chain). The CDR3 length is 14 residues. The germline V gene has CDR1 SEHNR and CDR2 FQNEAQ (reference sequence). The sample originates from a study of T cells expressing NK-cell markers. About the research overall: There were seven HCMV-seropositive donors and one seronegative donor among the eight sequenced.

No DNA is given; TCRdb re-called the 5' RACE reads and lists each CDR3 protein once. In all, the sample yields roughly 180,000 distinct CDR3 sequences. The origin of this receptor is a woman between 18 and 69 years old in good health. V and J are TRBV7-9 and TRBJ1-2. Sequencing was performed on blood T cells: a sorted CD56 or NKG2C T cell subset, CD4+ or CD8+ T cells, or bulk PBMC T cells (not recorded which). This CDR3 is CATAGGGTNYGYTF.